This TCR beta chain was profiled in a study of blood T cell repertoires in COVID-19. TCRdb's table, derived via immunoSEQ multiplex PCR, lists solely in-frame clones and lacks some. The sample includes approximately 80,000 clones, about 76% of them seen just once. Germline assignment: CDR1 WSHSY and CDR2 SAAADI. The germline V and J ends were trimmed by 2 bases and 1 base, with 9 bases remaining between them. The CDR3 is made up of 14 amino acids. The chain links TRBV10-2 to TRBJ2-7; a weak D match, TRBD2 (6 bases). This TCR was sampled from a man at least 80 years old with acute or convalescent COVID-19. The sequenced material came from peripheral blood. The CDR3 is CASSEPSESYEQYF. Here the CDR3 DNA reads TGCGCCAGCAGTGAGCCTAGCGAGTCCTACGAGCAGTACTTC.